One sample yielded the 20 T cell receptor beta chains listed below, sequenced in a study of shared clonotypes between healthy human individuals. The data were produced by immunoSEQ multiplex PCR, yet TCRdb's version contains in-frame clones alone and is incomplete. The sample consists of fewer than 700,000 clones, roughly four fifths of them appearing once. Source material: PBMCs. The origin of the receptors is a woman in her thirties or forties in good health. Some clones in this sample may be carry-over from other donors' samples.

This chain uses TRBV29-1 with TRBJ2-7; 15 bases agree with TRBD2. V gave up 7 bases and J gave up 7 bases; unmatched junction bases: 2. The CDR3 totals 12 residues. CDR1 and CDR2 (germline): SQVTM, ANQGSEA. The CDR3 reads CSAGLAGGEQYF. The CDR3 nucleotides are TGCAGCGCCGGACTAGCGGGAGGGGAGCAGTACTTC.

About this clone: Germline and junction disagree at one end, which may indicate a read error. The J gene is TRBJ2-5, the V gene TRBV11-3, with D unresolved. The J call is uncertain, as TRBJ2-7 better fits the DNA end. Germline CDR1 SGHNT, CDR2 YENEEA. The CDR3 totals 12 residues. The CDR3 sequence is CASSLDSSEQYF. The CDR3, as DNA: TGTGCCAGCAGTTTAGACTCCTCCGAGCAGTACTTC.

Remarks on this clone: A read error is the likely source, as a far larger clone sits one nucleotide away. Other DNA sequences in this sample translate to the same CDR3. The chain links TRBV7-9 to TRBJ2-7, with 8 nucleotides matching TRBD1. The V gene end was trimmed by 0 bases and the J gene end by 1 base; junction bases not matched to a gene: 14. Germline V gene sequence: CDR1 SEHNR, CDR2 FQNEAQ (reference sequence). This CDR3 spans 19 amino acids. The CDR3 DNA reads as TGTGCCAGCAGCTTAGCGGTAAGAACAGGGGGACTGGGGTCCTACGAGCAGTACTTC. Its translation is CASSLAVRTGGLGSYEQYF. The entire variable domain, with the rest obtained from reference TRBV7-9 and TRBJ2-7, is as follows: DTGVSQNPRHKITKRGQNVTFRCDPISEHNRLYWYRQTLGQGPEFLTYFQNEAQLEKSRLLSDRFSAERPKGSFSTLEIQRTEQGDSAMYLCASSLAVRTGGLGSYEQYFGPGTRLTVT.

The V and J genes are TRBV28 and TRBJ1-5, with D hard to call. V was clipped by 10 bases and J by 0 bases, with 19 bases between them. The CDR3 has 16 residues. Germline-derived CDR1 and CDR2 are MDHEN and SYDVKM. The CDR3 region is CATGPWRQNSNQPQHF. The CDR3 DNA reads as TGTGCCACCGGCCCGTGGAGGCAGAATAGCAATCAGCCCCAGCATTTT.

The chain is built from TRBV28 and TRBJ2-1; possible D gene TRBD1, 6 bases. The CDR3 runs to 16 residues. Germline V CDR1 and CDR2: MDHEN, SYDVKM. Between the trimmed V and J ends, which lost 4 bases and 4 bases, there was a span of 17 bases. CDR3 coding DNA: TGTGCCAGCAGTTCTTATCGGGGACAACCGTACAATGAGCAGTTCTTC. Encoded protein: CASSSYRGQPYNEQFF.

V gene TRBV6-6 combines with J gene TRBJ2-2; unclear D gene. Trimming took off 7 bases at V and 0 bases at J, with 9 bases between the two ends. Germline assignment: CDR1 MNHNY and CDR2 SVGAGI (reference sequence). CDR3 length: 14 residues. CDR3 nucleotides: TGTGCCAGCACGGCGAAGTCGAACACCGGGGAGCTGTTTTTT. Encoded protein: CASTAKSNTGELFF.

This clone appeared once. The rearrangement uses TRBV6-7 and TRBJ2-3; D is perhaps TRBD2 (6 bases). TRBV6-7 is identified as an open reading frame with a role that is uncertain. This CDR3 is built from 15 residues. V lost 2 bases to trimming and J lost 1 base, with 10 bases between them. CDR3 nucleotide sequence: TGTGCCAGCAGTTACGCGGCTAGCGGCACAGATACGCAGTATTTT. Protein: CASSYAASGTDTQYF.

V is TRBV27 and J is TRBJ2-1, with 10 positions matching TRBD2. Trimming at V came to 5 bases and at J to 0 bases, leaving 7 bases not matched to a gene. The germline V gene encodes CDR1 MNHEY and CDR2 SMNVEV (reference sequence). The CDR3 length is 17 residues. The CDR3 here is CASSPTAGGSSYNEQFF. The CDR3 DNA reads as TGTGCCAGCAGTCCGACAGCGGGAGGGAGCTCCTACAATGAGCAGTTCTTC.

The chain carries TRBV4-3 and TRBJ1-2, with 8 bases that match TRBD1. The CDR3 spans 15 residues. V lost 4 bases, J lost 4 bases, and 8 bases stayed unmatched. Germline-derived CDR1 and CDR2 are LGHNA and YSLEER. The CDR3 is CASSLVPGQGYGYTF. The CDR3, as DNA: TGCGCCAGCAGCCTCGTTCCAGGACAGGGCTATGGCTACACCTTC.

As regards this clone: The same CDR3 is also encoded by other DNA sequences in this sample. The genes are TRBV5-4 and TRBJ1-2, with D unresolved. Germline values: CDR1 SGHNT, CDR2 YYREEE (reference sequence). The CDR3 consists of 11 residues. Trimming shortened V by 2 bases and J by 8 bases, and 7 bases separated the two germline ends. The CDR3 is CASSLRGGYTF. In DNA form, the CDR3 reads TGTGCCAGCAGCTTAAGAGGGGGCTACACCTTC. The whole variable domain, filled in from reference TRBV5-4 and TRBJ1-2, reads ETGVTQSPTHLIKTRGQQVTLRCSSQSGHNTVSWYQQALGQGPQFIFQYYREEENGRGNFPPRFSGLQFPNYSSELNVNALELDDSALYLCASSLRGGYTFGSGTRLTVV.

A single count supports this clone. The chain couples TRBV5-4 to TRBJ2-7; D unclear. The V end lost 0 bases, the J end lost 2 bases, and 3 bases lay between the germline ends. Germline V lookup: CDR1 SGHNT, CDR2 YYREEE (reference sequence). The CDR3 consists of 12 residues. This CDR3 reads CASSLAPYEQYF. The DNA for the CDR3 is TGTGCCAGCAGCTTGGCACCCTACGAGCAGTACTTC.

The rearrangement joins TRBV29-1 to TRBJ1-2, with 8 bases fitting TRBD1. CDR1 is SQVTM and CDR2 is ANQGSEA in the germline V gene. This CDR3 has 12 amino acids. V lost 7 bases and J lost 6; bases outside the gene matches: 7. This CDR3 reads CSGRTGLDGYTF. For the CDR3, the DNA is TGCAGCGGTAGGACAGGGTTAGATGGCTACACCTTC.

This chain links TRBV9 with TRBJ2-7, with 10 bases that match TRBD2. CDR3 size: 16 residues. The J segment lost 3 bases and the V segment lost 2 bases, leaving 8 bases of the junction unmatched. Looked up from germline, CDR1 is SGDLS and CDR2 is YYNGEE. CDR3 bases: TGTGCCAGCAGCGTGGGGCTAGCGGGAGCGAACTACGAGCAGTACTTC. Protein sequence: CASSVGLAGANYEQYF.

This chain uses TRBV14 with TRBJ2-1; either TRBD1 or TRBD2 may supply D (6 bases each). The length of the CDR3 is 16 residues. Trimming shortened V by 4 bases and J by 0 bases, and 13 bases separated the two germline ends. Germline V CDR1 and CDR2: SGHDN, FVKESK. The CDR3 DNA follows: TGTGCCAGCAGCCCGTGGGGGCGGGGCTCCTACAATGAGCAGTTCTTC. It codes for CASSPWGRGSYNEQFF.

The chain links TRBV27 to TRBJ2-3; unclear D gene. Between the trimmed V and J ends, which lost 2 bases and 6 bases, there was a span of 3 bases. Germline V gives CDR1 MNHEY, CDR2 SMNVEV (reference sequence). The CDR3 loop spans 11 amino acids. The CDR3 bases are TGTGCCAGCAGTTTACCCGATACGCAGTATTTT. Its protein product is CASSLPDTQYF.

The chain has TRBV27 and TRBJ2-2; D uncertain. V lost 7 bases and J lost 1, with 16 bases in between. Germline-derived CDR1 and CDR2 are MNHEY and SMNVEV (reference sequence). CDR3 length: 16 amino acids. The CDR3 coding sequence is TGTGCCAGCACCTCAAACCGCAGAGTGAACACCGGGGAGCTGTTTTTT. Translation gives CASTSNRRVNTGELFF.

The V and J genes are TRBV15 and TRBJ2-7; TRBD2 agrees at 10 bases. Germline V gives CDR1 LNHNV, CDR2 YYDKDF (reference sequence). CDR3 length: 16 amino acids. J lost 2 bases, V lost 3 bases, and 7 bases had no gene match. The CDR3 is CATSSAGLAAPYEQYF. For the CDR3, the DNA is TGTGCCACCAGCAGTGCCGGACTAGCGGCTCCCTACGAGCAGTACTTC.

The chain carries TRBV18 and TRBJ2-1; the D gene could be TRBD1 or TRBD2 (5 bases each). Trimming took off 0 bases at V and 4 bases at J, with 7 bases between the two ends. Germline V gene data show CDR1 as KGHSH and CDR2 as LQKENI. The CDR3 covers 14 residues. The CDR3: CASSPPRGYNEQFF. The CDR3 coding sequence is TGTGCCAGCTCACCACCGAGGGGTTACAATGAGCAGTTCTTC.

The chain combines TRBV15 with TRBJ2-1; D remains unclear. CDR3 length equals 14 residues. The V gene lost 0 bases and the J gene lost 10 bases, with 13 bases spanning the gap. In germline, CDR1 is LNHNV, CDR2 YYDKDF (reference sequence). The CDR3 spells CATSRDLVSREQFF. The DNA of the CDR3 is TGTGCCACCAGCAGAGATTTAGTGTCGAGGGAGCAGTTCTTC.

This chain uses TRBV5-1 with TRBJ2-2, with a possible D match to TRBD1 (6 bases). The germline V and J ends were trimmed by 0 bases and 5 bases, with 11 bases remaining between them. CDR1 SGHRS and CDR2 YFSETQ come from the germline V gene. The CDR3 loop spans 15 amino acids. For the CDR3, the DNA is TGCGCCAGCAGCTTGGTTGGGGGCAGTACCGGGGAGCTGTTTTTT. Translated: CASSLVGGSTGELFF.